These 26 T cell receptor beta chains share one sample of origin, sequenced in a study of blood T cell repertoires in COVID-19. Data came from immunoSEQ multiplex PCR; TCRdb stores just in-frame clones and leaves some out. Here the sample spans over 200,000 clones, under 90% being singletons. The sequenced sample consisted of PBMCs or T cells enriched from blood (not recorded which). The receptors stem from a man aged 60 to 69 who had recovered from COVID-19.

This clone was observed once. The chain uses TRBV6-2 or TRBV6-3 and TRBJ2-1; 11 bases fit TRBD2. Trimming at V came to 5 bases and at J to 5 bases, leaving 2 bases not matched to a gene. CDR1 and CDR2 from the germline V gene are MNHEY and SVGEGT. CDR3 length equals 14 residues. The CDR3 DNA follows: TGTGCCAGCAGTGGGGGACTAGCGGACAATGAGCAGTTCTTC. It codes for CASSGGLADNEQFF.

The chain employs TRBV7-3 and TRBJ2-2; TRBD1 is a possible D gene (5 bases). CDR1 and CDR2 from the germline V gene are SGHTA and FQGTGA. V shed 5 bases and J shed 4 bases, with 17 bases lying between them. The CDR3 totals 16 residues. The CDR3 loop reads CASSPHAARATGELFF. The CDR3 DNA reads TGTGCCAGCAGCCCCCACGCGGCCAGGGCCACCGGGGAGCTGTTTTTT.

This sequence joins TRBV21-1 and TRBJ2-7; TRBD1, as called in the table, went unchecked against the DNA. TRBV21-1 is a known pseudogene. This CDR3 comprises 12 residues. The CDR3 coding sequence is TGTGCCAGCAGCAGAACCAGGTACGAGCAGTACTTC. This gives the protein CASSRTRYEQYF.

Concerning this clone itself: This same CDR3 is encoded by further DNA sequences in the sample. J is TRBJ2-3 and V is TRBV2; 8 nucleotides align to TRBD1. The J segment lost 0 bases and the V segment lost 4 bases, leaving 0 bases of the junction unmatched. Germline assignment: CDR1 SNHLY and CDR2 FYNNEI. The CDR3 runs to 14 residues. CDR3: CASSGQGSTDTQYF. In DNA, the CDR3 is TGTGCCAGCAGTGGACAGGGGAGCACAGATACGCAGTATTTT.

This clone showed up just once. The CDR3 DNA is TGTGCCAGCAGTGGCCAGGGGTCCTACAATGAGCAGTTCTTC. Its protein is CASSGQGSYNEQFF. This rearrangement joins TRBV2 to TRBJ2-1, with a weak D call TRBD1 (6 bases). This CDR3 is built from 14 residues. The V gene's germline CDR1 is SNHLY and CDR2 FYNNEI. V was trimmed by 4 bases and J by 1 base, leaving 8 bases between them.

This clone came up once. V gene TRBV5-1 combines with J gene TRBJ2-7, with 7 bases fitting TRBD1. The V and J ends lost 4 bases and 4 bases, in that order; junction bases with no gene match: 5. This CDR3 has 13 amino acids. In germline, CDR1 is SGHRS, CDR2 YFSETQ. The CDR3 loop is CASSATGQYEQYF. The CDR3 nucleotides read TGCGCCAGCAGCGCGACAGGGCAATACGAGCAGTACTTC.

There are a few counts of this clone. The chain carries TRBV19 and TRBJ2-3; weak D call: TRBD1 (5 bases). The ends were cut back, 0 bases at V and 4 bases at J, with 8 bases in the middle. CDR3 length: 14 residues. Per germline, CDR1 LNHDA and CDR2 SQIVND (reference sequence). CDR3: CASSIDRVADTQYF. For the CDR3, the DNA is TGTGCCAGTAGTATAGACAGGGTGGCAGATACGCAGTATTTT.

The gene calls are TRBV2 and TRBJ2-7, with a weak D call TRBD1 (6 bases). With 2 bases removed from V and 6 bases from J, the gap between germline ends came to 8 bases. Germline V gene lookup returns CDR1 SNHLY and CDR2 FYNNEI. The CDR3 length is 12 residues. DNA for the CDR3: TGTGCCAGCAGTGAAACAGGGTCCGAGCAGTACTTC. Encoded protein: CASSETGSEQYF. Supplemented by reference TRBV2 and TRBJ2-7, the full variable domain reads EPEVTQTPSHQVTQMGQEVILRCVPISNHLYFYWYRQILGQKVEFLVSFYNNEISEKSEIFDDQFSVERPDGSNFTLKIRSTKLEDSAMYFCASSETGSEQYFGPGTRLTVT.

CDR3 residues: CASSQAFIGNEQFF. The CDR3 nucleotides are TGTGCCAGCAGCCAAGCTTTTATCGGTAATGAGCAGTTCTTC. The chain has TRBV3-1 (or the pseudogene TRBV3-2) and TRBJ2-1; D remains unclear. The germline CDR1 and CDR2 sequences are LGHDT and YNNKEL (reference sequence). The CDR3 has 14 amino acids. Trimming took 1 base from V and 7 from J, leaving 11 bases between them.

The chain uses TRBV12-5 and TRBJ2-5; possible D gene TRBD2, 5 bases. Germline CDR1 and CDR2: LGHNT and FRNRAP. The CDR3 contains 13 residues. Deletions cut 7 bases from V and 2 bases from J, with 11 bases between. CDR3 in amino acids: CASARGGQETQYF. CDR3 in DNA: TGTGCTAGTGCCCGAGGAGGACAAGAGACCCAGTACTTC.

The CDR3 protein is CAWSPDRGGQPQHF. CDR3 nucleotides: TGTGCCTGGAGTCCGGACAGGGGCGGACAGCCCCAGCATTTT. The V gene is TRBV30, the J gene TRBJ1-5; 9 bases match TRBD1. The V gene end was trimmed by 2 bases and the J gene end by 7 bases; junction bases not matched to a gene: 6. Germline assignment: CDR1 GTSNPN and CDR2 SVGIG (reference sequence). The CDR3 covers 14 residues.

In its sample, this clone was seen once. The chain uses TRBV30 and TRBJ1-2; the D is unclear. Germline loops: CDR1 GTSNPN, CDR2 SVGIG (reference sequence). V lost 5 bases and J lost 7, with 17 bases in between. The length of the CDR3 is 13 residues. CDR3 sequence (DNA): TGTGCCTGGTCACTAGGCGGGGAGAGTGGCTACACCTTC. It translates to CAWSLGGESGYTF.

V is TRBV5-6 and J is TRBJ1-5; D unclear. This CDR3 contains 15 residues. V was shortened by 3 bases and J by 0 bases, with 10 bases between the two germline ends. Germline CDR1 and CDR2: SGHDT and YYEEEE. Here the CDR3 reads CASSSIQNSNQPQHF. The CDR3 bases are TGTGCCAGCAGCTCAATACAGAATAGCAATCAGCCCCAGCATTTT.

The chain recombines TRBV5-6 with TRBJ1-5, with D maybe TRBD1 (5 bases). The CDR3 covers 14 residues. Trimming took off 4 bases at V and 4 bases at J, with 12 bases between the two ends. In germline, CDR1 is SGHDT, CDR2 YYEEEE. The CDR3 coding sequence is TGTGCCAGCAGCAGGCGGGGGGGGAATCAGCCCCAGCATTTT. Protein sequence: CASSRRGGNQPQHF.

This chain joins TRBV5-5 and TRBJ2-7, with 8 positions matching TRBD1. The CDR3 covers 14 residues. Losses at the gene ends were 5 bases for V and 3 bases for J; bases not matched to a gene: 7. The germline gives CDR1 SGHKS, CDR2 YYEKEE (reference sequence). CDR3 residues: CASSYRDRFYEQYF. DNA of the CDR3: TGTGCCAGCAGTTACCGGGACAGGTTCTACGAGCAGTACTTC.

The rearrangement links TRBV3-1 (or the pseudogene TRBV3-2) to TRBJ1-6; D is unresolved. Germline values: CDR1 LGHDT, CDR2 YNNKEL (reference sequence). The V end lost 2 bases, the J end lost 13 bases, and 15 bases lay between the germline ends. The CDR3 loop spans 14 amino acids. CDR3 residues: CASSQHGELPPLHF. The CDR3, as DNA: TGTGCCAGCAGCCAACACGGGGAACTGCCTCCCCTCCACTTT.

The chain joins TRBV5-6 to TRBJ1-2; TRBD1 aligns across 8 bases. V lost 4 bases and J lost 4; bases outside the gene matches: 3. Per germline, CDR1 SGHDT and CDR2 YYEEEE. The CDR3 runs to 13 residues. As DNA, the CDR3 is TGTGCCAGCAGCCCGGACAGGGCCTATGGCTACACCTTC. It specifies CASSPDRAYGYTF.

The chain combines TRBV12-3 or TRBV12-4 with TRBJ2-7; no definite D call. CDR3 length: 13 amino acids. V was cut by 7 bases and J by 4 bases, with 14 bases left in between. The DNA of the CDR3 is TGTGCCAGCACTTCCGACAAGTGGTACGAGCAGTACTTC. Translating gives CASTSDKWYEQYF.

V and J are TRBV18 and TRBJ1-1; TRBD1 agrees at 9 bases. The CDR3 consists of 12 residues. J lost 8 bases, V lost 4 bases, and 2 bases had no gene match. Per the germline V gene, CDR1 is KGHSH and CDR2 is LQKENI. CDR3 region: CASSRQGVEAFF. The CDR3 DNA reads TGTGCCAGCTCACGACAGGGGGTCGAAGCTTTCTTT.

The V call is TRBV7-2, the J call TRBJ2-3, with 8 bases matching TRBD1. Losses at the gene ends were 5 bases for V and 1 base for J; bases not matched to a gene: 8. The germline gives CDR1 SGHTA, CDR2 FQGNSA. The CDR3 is 16 residues long. For the CDR3, the DNA is TGTGCCAGCAGCCCTCGGACAGGGTGGGGCACAGATACGCAGTATTTT. Translating gives CASSPRTGWGTDTQYF.

As regards this clone: Other DNA sequences within the sample encode an identical CDR3. The CDR3 loop reads CASSPPGQGEHGYTF. In DNA form, the CDR3 reads TGTGCCAGCTCACCGCCGGGACAGGGGGAGCATGGCTACACCTTC. V gene TRBV18 combines with J gene TRBJ1-2; 11 positions agree with TRBD1. The CDR3 covers 15 residues. Germline assignment: CDR1 KGHSH and CDR2 LQKENI. The V segment lost 3 bases and the J segment 6 bases; nucleotides outside the gene matches: 6.

V and J are TRBV10-3 and TRBJ1-2, with D perhaps matching TRBD1 (5 bases). Germline values: CDR1 ENHRY, CDR2 SYGVKD. CDR3 length equals 14 residues. The V end was cut by 7 bases, the J end by 2 bases, with 14 bases between. The CDR3, as DNA: TGTGCCATCACTCCCGACAGACAAAACTATGGCTACACCTTC. It encodes CAITPDRQNYGYTF.

The chain has TRBV6-5 and TRBJ1-5; D is uncertain. CDR3 length equals 15 residues. Trimming took off 5 bases at V and 4 bases at J, with 15 bases between the two ends. Per the germline V gene, CDR1 is MNHEY and CDR2 is SVGAGI. This CDR3 is CASSLPKSGNQPQHF. DNA for the CDR3: TGTGCCAGCAGTCTCCCGAAGTCGGGAAATCAGCCCCAGCATTTT.

The sample holds a few counts of this clone. The genes are TRBV2 and TRBJ2-7, with D tentatively TRBD2 (6 bases). With 7 bases removed from V and 3 bases from J, the gap between germline ends came to 16 bases. The germline gives CDR1 SNHLY, CDR2 FYNNEI. This CDR3 is built from 14 residues. The CDR3 is CASTDQVGGYEQYF. The CDR3 nucleotides read TGTGCCAGCACAGACCAGGTGGGGGGCTACGAGCAGTACTTC.

The chain is built from TRBV19 and TRBJ2-2, with 7 bases fitting TRBD1. CDR1 and CDR2 (germline): LNHDA, SQIVND (reference sequence). J gave up 7 bases and V 4 bases, and 9 bases lay outside the gene matches. There are 15 residues in the CDR3. The CDR3 DNA reads TGTGCCAGTAGTAGATCCGGGACAGAGGGCGGGGAGCTGTTTTTT. Protein sequence: CASSRSGTEGGELFF.

This clone came up once. This chain uses TRBV11-2 with TRBJ1-1; 8 bases line up with TRBD1. V dropped 4 bases and J dropped 4; count of bases not matched to a gene: 5. This CDR3 has 14 residues. The V gene's germline CDR1 is SGHAT and CDR2 FQNNGV. The CDR3 is CASSSQGAGTEAFF. The CDR3 nucleotides read TGTGCCAGCAGCTCGCAGGGGGCAGGCACTGAAGCTTTCTTT.